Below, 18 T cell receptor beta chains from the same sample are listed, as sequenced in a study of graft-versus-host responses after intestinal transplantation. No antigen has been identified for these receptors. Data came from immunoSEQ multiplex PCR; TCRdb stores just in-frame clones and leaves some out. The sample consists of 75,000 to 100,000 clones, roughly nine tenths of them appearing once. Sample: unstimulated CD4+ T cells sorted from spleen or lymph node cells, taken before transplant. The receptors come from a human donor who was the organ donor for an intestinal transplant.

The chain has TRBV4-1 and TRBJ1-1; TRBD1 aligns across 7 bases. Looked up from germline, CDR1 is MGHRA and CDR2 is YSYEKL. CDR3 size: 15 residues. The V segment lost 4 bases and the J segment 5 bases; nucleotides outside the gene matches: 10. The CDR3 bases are TGCGCCAGCAGCCTCACAGGGGTCGGACCTACTGAAGCTTTCTTT. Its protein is CASSLTGVGPTEAFF.

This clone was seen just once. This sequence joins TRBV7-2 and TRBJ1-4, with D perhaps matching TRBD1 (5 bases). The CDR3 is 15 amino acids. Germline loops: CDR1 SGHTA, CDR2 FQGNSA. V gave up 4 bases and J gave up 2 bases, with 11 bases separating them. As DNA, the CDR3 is TGTGCCAGCAGCTCGGGGGTAGGCACTAATGAAAAACTGTTTTTT. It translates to CASSSGVGTNEKLFF.

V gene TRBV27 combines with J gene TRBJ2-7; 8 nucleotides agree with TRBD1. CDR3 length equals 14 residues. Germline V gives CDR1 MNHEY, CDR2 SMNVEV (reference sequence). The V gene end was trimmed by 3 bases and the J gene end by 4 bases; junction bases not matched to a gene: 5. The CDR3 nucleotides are TGTGCCAGCAGTTTCAGGGGGCGAGTATACGAGCAGTACTTC. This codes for CASSFRGRVYEQYF.

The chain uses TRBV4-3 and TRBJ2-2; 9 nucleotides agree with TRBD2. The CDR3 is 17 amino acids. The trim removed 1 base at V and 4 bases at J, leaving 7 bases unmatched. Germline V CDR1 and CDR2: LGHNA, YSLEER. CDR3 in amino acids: CASSQAAGGLGTGELFF. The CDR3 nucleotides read TGCGCCAGCAGCCAAGCCGCGGGGGGGCTGGGCACCGGGGAGCTGTTTTTT.

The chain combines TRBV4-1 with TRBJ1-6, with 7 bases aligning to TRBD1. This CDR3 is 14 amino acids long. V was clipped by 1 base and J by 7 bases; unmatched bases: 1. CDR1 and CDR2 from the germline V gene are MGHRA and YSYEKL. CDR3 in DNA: TGCGCCAGCAGCCAAGGACAGGGAAATTCACCCCTCCACTTT. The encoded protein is CASSQGQGNSPLHF.

The CDR3 DNA is TGCGCCAGCAGCCAAGATCCTAGCGGCTTAGCCAAAAACATTCAGTACTTC. Its translation is CASSQDPSGLAKNIQYF. J is TRBJ2-4 and V is TRBV4-1, with 7 bases that match TRBD2. Germline CDR1 is MGHRA and CDR2 is YSYEKL. The CDR3 is 17 residues long. Germline trimming cut 0 bases from V and 0 bases from J; bases unmatched to any gene: 5.

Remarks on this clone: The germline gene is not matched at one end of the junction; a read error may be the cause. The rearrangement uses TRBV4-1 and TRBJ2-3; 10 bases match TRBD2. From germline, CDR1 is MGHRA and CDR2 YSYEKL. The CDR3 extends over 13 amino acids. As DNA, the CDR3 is TGCGCCACCAGCGGGGGGGGGTCAGATACGCAGTATTTT. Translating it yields CATSGGGSDTQYF.

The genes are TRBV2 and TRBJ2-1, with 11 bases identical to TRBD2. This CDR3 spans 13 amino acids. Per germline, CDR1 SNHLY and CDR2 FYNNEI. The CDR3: CALAGGLGNEQFF. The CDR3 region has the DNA TGTGCTTTAGCGGGGGGGCTGGGGAATGAGCAGTTCTTC.

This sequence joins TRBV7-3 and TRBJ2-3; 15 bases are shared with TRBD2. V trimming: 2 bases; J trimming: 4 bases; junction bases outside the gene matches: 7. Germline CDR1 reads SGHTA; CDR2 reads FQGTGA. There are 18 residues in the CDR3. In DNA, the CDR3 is TGTGCCAGCAGCTTACTAGGACTAGCGGGGGGGAGGGCAGATACGCAGTATTTT. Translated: CASSLLGLAGGRADTQYF.

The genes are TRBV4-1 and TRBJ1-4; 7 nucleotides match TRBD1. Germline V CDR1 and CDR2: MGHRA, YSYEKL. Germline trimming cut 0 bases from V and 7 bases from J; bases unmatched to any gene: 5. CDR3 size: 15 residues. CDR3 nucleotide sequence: TGCGCCAGCAGCCAAGAAAACAGGGGTGTTGAAAAACTGTTTTTT. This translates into CASSQENRGVEKLFF.

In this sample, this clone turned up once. The CDR3 loop is CASSPALTRGSYEQYF. CDR3 sequence (DNA): TGTGCCAGTAGCCCCGCGTTAACGCGGGGCTCCTACGAGCAGTACTTC. The V and J genes are TRBV19 and TRBJ2-7, with a tentative D call TRBD2 (6 bases). Trimming removed 6 bases from V and 0 bases from J, with 18 bases in between. Per germline, CDR1 LNHDA and CDR2 SQIVND (reference sequence). CDR3 length equals 16 residues.

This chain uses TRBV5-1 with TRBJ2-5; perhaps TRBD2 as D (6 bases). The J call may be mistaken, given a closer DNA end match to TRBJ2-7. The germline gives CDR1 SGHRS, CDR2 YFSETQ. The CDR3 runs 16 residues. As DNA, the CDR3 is TGCGCCAGCAGCCCCCTGGGGCGGGGTGACTCCTACGAGCAGTACTTC. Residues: CASSPLGRGDSYEQYF.

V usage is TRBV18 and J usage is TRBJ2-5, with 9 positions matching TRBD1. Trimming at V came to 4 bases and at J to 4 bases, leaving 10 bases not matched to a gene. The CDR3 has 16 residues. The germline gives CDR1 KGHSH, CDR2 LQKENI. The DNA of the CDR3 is TGTGCCAGCTCACGGCTACAGGGGGCGCAGGGAGAGACCCAGTACTTC. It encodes CASSRLQGAQGETQYF.

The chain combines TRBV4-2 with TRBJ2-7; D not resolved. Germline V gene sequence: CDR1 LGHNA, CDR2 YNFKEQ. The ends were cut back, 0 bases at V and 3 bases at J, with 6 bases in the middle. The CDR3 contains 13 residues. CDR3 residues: CASSQEARYEQYF. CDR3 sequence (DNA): TGTGCCAGCAGCCAAGAGGCCCGCTACGAGCAGTACTTC.

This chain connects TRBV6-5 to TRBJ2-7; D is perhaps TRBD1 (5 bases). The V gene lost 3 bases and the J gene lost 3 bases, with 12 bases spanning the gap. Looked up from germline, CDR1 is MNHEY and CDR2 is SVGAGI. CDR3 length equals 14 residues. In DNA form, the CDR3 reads TGTGCCAGCAGTTATGTACAGGAGAACTACGAGCAGTACTTC. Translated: CASSYVQENYEQYF.

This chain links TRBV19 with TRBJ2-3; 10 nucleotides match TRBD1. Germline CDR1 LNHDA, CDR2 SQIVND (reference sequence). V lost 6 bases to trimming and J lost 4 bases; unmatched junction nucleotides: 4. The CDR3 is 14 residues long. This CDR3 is CASRTTGGADTQYF. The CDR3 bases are TGTGCCAGTAGGACGACAGGGGGCGCAGATACGCAGTATTTT.

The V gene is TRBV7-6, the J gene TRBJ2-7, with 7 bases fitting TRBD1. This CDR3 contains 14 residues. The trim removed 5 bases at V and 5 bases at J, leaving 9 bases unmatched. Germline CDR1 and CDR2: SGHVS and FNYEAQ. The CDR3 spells CASSTLQGSNEQYF. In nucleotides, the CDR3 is TGTGCCAGCAGCACCCTACAGGGGAGCAACGAGCAGTACTTC.

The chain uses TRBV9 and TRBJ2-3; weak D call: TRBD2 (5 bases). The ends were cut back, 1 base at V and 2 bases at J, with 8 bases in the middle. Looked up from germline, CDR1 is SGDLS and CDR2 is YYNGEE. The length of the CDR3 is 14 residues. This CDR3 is CASSVRLNTDTQYF. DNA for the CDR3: TGTGCCAGCAGCGTACGACTAAACACAGATACGCAGTATTTT.